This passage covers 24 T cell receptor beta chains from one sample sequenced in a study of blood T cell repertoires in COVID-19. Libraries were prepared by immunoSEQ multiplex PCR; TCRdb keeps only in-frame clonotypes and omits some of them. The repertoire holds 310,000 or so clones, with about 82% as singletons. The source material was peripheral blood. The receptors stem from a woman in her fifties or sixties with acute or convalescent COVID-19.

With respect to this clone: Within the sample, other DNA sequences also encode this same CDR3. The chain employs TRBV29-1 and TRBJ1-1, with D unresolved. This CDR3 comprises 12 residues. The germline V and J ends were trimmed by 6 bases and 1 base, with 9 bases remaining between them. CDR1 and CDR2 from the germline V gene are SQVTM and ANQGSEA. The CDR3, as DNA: TGCAGCGTGCGGACTGGGAACACTGAAGCTTTCTTT. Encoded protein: CSVRTGNTEAFF.

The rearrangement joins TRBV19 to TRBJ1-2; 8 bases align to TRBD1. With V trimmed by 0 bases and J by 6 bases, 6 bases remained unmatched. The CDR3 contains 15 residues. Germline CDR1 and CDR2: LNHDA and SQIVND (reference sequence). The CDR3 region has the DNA TGTGCCAGTAGTATAGAAATACCAGGGGGCCATGGCTACACCTTC. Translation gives CASSIEIPGGHGYTF.

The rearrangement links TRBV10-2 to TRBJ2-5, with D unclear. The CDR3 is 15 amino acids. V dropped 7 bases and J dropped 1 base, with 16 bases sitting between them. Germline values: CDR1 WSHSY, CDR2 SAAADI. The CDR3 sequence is CASNIDWPTQETQYF. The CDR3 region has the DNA TGCGCCAGCAATATCGACTGGCCGACCCAAGAGACCCAGTACTTC.

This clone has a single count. The CDR3 spells CASSKVGTGGVPNAGELFF. The CDR3 DNA sequence: TGTGCCAGCAGCAAAGTCGGGACAGGGGGCGTTCCTAACGCCGGGGAGCTGTTTTTT. J is TRBJ2-2 and V is TRBV21-1; TRBD1, as called in the table, went unchecked against the DNA. TRBV21-1 is listed as a pseudogene. CDR3 size: 19 residues.

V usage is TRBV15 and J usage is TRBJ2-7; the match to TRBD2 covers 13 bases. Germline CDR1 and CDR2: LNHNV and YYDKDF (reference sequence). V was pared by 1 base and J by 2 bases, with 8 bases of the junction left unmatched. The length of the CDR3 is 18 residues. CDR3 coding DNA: TGTGCCACCAGCAGAGGGTCCCGGACTAGCGGGAGTACCTACGAGCAGTACTTC. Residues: CATSRGSRTSGSTYEQYF.

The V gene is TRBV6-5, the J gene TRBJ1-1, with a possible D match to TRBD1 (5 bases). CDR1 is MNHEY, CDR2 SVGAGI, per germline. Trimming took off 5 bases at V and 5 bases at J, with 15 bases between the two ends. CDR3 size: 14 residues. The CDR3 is CASSPHGGRTEAFF. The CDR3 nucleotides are TGTGCCAGCAGTCCCCATGGGGGGAGGACTGAAGCTTTCTTT.

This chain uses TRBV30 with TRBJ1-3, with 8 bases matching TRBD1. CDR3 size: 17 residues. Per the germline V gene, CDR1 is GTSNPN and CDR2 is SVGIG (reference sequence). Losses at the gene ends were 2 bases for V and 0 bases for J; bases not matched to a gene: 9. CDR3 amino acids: CAWSPRTGSYSGNTIYF. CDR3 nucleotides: TGTGCCTGGAGTCCCCGGACAGGGTCCTACTCTGGAAACACCATATATTTT.

The CDR3 is CASSPEGVLNYGYTF. The CDR3 DNA reads as TGTGCCAGCAGCCCGGAGGGAGTACTTAACTATGGCTACACCTTC. J is TRBJ1-2 and V is TRBV7-9; D is unresolved. Trimming removed 5 bases from V and 1 base from J, with 14 bases in between. Germline values: CDR1 SEHNR, CDR2 FQNEAQ (reference sequence). The CDR3 extends over 15 amino acids.

CDR3 loop: CASSYSPGQGMREPQHF. CDR3 DNA: TGTGCCAGCAGTTACTCGCCGGGACAGGGTATGAGGGAGCCCCAGCATTTT. The chain is built from TRBV6-2 or TRBV6-3 and TRBJ1-5, with 9 bases identical to TRBD1. This CDR3 comprises 17 residues. Per the germline V gene, CDR1 is MNHEY and CDR2 is SVGEGT. V trimming: 0 bases; J trimming: 8 bases; junction bases outside the gene matches: 11.

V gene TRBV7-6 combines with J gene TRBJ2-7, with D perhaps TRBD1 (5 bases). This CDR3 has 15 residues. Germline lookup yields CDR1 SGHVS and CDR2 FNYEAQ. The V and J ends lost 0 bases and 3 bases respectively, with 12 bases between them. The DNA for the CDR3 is TGTGCCAGCAGCTTAGCGGCGACAGCACTCTACGAGCAGTACTTC. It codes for CASSLAATALYEQYF.

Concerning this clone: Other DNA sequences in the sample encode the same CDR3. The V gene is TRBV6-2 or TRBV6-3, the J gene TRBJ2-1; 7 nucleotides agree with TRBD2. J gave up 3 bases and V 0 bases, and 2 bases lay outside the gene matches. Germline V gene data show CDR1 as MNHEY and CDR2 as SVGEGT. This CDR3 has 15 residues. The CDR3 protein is CASSYSRTSYNEQFF. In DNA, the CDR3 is TGTGCCAGCAGTTACTCCCGGACTAGCTACAATGAGCAGTTCTTC.

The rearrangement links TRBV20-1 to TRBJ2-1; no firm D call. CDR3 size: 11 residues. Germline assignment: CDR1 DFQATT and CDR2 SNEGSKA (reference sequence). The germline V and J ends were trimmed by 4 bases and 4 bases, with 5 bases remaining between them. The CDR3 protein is CSATVYNEQFF. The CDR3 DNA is TGCAGTGCTACCGTTTACAATGAGCAGTTCTTC.

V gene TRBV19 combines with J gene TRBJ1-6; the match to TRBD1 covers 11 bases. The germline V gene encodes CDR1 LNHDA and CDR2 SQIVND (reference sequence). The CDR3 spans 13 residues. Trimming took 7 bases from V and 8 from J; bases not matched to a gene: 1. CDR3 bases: TGTGCCAGTAAGGGACAGGGGGATTCACCCCTCCACTTT. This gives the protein CASKGQGDSPLHF.

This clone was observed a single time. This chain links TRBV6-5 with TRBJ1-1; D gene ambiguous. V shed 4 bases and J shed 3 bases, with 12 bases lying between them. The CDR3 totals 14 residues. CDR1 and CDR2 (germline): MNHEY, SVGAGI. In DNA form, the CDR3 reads TGTGCCAGCAGTTTCGACTTTGTTGACACTGAAGCTTTCTTT. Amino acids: CASSFDFVDTEAFF.

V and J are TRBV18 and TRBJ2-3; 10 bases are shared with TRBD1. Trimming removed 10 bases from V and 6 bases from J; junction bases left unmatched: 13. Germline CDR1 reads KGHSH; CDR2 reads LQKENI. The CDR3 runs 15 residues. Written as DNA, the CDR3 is TGTGCCACCCAGGGCGGGACAGGGGTGGCCGATACGCAGTATTTT. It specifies CATQGGTGVADTQYF.

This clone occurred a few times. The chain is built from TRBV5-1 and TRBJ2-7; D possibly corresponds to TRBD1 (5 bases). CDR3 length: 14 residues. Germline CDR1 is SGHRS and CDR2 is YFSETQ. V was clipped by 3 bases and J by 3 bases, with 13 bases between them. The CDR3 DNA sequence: TGCGCCAGCAGCTATTTTGACAGCTTCTACGAGCAGTACTTC. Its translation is CASSYFDSFYEQYF.

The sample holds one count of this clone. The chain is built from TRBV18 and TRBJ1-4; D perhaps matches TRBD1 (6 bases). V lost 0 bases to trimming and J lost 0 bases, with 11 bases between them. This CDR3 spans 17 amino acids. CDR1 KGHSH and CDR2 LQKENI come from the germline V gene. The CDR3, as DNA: TGTGCCAGCTCACCACCCGGCAGGGGATCAACTAATGAAAAACTGTTTTTT. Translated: CASSPPGRGSTNEKLFF.

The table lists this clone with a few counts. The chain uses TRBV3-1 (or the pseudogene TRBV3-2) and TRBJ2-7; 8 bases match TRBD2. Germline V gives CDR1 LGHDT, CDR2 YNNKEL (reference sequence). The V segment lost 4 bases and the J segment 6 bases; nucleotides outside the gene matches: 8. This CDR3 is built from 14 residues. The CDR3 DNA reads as TGTGCCAGCAGCCGGAACGGGAGGGCCCCCGAGCAGTACTTC. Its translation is CASSRNGRAPEQYF.

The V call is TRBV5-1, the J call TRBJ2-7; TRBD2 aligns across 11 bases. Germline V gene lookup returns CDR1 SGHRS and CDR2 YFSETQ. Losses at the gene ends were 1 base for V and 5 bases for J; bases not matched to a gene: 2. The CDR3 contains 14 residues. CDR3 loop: CASSLTSGSDEQYF. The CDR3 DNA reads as TGCGCCAGCAGCTTGACTAGCGGGAGTGACGAGCAGTACTTC. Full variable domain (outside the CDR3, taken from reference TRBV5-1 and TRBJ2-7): KAGVTQTPRYLIKTRGQQVTLSCSPISGHRSVSWYQQTPGQGLQFLFEYFSETQRNKGNFPGRFSGRQFSNSRSEMNVSTLELGDSALYLCASSLTSGSDEQYFGPGTRLTVT.

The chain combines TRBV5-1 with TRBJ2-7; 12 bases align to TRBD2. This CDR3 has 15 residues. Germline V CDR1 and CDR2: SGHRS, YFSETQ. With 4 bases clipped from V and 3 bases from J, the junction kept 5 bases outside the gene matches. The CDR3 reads CASSILAGGDYEQYF. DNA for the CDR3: TGCGCCAGCAGCATACTAGCGGGAGGAGACTACGAGCAGTACTTC.

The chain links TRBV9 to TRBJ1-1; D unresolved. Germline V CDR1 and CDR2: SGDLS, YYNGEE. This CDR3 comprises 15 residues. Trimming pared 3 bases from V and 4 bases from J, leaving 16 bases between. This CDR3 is CASSGFPTLGTEAFF. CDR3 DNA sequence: TGTGCCAGCAGCGGGTTCCCCACCCTAGGCACTGAAGCTTTCTTT.

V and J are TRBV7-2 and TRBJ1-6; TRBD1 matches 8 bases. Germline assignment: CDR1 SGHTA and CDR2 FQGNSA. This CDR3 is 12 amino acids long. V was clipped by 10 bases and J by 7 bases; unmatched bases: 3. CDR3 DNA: TGTGCCACCGGGACAGGAAATTCACCCCTCCACTTT. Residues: CATGTGNSPLHF.

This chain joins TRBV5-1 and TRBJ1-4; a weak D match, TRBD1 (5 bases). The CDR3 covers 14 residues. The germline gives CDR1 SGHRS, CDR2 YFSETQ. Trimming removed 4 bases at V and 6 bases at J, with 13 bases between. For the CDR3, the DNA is TGCGCCAGCAGCGCGGTTTTGGGGCATGAAAAACTGTTTTTT. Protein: CASSAVLGHEKLFF.

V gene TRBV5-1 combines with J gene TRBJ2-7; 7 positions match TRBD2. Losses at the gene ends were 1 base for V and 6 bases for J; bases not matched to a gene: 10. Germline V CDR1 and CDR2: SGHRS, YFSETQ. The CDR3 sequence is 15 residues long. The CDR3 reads CASSLIMPGGSEQYF. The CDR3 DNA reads TGCGCCAGCAGCTTGATAATGCCCGGGGGGAGCGAGCAGTACTTC.